Listed below are T cell receptor beta chains from one sample, sequenced in a study of T cell repertoires in cytomegalovirus infection. TCRdb passed the reads through MiXCR, listing each CDR3 protein once. The table records roughly 990,000 distinct CDR3 sequences, 30% to 40% of them present only once. No antigens are known for them. Here the sequenced sample was cultured CD8+ T cells from PBMCs, taken from culture after CMV antigen stimulation. All receptors come from a human donor in good health (CMV status not recorded). Some clones in this sample may be carry-over from other donors' samples. The conserved cysteine and the conserved F or W are not part of the CDR3 here.

v_call,cdr3_aa
TRBV7-9,ASSYPRDGNYEQY
TRBV28,ASSLVQGWGEQF
TRBV6-1,ASSVWLADNEQF
TRBV7-9,ASSRRTATNYGYT
TRBV7-9,ASSALQGAGTEAF
TRBV19,ASTGGWNSPLH
TRBV7-2,ASSHLAGPTDTQY
TRBV27,ASSLGRRGSDEQY
TRBV7-6,ASSLYPPQETQY
TRBV3-1,ASSHEGGYGYT
TRBV5-6,ASSDGTGKYNEQF
TRBV7-2,ASSGRGSNQPQH
TRBV2,ASSESERDQETQY
TRBV4-1,ASSQVPAGNYGYT
TRBV27,ASSFQAGGLGNIQY
TRBV7-9,ASSSTYSGVMPKETQY
TRBV27,ASSLFGKSYNEQF
TRBV24-1,ATSDPTGTGADTQY